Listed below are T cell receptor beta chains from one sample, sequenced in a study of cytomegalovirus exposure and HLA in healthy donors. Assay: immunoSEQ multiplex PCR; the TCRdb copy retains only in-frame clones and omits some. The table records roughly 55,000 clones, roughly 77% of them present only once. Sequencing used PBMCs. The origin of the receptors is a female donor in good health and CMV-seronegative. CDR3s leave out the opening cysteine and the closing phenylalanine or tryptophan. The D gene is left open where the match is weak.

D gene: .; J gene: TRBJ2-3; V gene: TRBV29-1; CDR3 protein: SVETPWGGESTDTQY
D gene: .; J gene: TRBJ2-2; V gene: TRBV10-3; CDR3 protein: ATRVGQGGTGELF
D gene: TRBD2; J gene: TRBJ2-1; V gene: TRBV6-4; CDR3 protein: ASSDAAGDYNEQF
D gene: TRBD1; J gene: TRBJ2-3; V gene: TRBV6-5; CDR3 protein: ASSPAGQGSDTQY
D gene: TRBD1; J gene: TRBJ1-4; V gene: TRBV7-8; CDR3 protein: ASSPERDRVNEKLF
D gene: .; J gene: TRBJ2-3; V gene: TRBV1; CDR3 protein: TSSQDGSSTDTQY
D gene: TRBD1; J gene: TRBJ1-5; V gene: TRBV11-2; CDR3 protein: ASSLDPGGQPQH
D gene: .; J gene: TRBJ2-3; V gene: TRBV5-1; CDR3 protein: ASSLSQGEDTQY
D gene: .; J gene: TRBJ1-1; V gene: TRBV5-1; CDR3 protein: ASSFGQAATEAF
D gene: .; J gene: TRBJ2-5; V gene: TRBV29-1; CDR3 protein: SVAGHAGWQY
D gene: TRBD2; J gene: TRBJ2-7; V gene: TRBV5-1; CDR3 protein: ASSFKRTSGASYEQY
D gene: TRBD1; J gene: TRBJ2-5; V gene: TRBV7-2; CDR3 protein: ASSLAPIGTGEETQY
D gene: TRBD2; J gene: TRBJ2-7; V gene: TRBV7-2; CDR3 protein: ASNQGLAGGRLGWEQY
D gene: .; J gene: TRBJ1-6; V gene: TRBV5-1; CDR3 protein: ASSRSQGVNSPLH
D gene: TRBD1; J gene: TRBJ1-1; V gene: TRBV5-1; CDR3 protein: ASSWVGQGRIGSEAF
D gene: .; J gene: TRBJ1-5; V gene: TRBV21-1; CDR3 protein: ASSKPRDREKDSNQPQH
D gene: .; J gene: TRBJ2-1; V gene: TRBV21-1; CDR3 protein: ASSPTPSSGGSYNEQF
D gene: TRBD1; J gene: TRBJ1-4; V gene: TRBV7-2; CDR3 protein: ASSHTDRENEKLF
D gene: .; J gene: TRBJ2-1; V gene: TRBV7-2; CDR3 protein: ASSFVGGKDNEQF
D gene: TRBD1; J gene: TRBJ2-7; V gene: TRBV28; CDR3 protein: ASSPHTGTGGYEQY
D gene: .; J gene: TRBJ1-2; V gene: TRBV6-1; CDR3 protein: ASSELGAVDYGYT
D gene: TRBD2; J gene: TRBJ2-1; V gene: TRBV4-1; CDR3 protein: ASSQDSGRVHNEQF
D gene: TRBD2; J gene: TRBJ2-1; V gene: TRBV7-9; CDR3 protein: ASSTTWTSGTKNNEQF
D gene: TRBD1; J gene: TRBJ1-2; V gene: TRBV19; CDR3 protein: ASSRTGLFGYT
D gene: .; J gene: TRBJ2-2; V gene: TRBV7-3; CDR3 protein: ASSSQGWGTGELF
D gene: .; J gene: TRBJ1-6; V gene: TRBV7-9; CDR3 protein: ASSLDTGGNSPLH
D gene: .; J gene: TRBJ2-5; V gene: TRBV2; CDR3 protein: ASSRYRAQETQY
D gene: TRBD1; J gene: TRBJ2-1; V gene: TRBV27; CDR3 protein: ASSSGTGGNEQF
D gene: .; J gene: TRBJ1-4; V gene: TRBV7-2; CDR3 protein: ASSLGGFGEKLF
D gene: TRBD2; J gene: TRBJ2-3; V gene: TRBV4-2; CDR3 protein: ASSRTSGTSDTQY
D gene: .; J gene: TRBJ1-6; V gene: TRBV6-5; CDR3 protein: ASSGGSNNSPLH
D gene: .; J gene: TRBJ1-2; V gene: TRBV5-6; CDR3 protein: ASSLWTAPGGYT
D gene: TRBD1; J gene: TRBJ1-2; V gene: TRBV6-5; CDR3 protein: ASTPDRGSSGYT
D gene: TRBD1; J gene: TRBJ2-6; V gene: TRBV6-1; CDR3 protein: ASATGGSGANVLT
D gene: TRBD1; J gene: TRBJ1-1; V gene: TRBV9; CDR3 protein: ASSSGQGNTEAF
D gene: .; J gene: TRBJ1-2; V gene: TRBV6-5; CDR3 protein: ASSYSPLRENYGYT
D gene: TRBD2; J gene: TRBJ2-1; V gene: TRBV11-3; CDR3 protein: ASSQLAGGLHEQF
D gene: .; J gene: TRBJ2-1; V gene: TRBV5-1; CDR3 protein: ASSSGQFNEQF
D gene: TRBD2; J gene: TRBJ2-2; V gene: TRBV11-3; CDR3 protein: ASSSPTSGGPNTGELF